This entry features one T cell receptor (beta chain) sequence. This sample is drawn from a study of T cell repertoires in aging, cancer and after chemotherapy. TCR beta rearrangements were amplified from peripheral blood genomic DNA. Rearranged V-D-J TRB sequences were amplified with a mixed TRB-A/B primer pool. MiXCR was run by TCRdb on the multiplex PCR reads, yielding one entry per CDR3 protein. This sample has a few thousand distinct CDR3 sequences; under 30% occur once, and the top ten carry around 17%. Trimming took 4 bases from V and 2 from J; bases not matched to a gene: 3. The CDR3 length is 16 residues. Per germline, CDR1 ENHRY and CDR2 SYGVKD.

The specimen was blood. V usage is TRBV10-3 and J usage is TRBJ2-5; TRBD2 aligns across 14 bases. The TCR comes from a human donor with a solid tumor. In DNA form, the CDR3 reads TGTGCCATCAGTGGACTAGCGGGAGGGGAACAAGAGACCCAGTACTTC. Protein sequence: CAISGLAGGEQETQYF.